A single sample is the source of the 21 T cell receptor beta chains below, sequenced in a study of cytomegalovirus exposure and HLA in healthy donors (dated by TCRdb to 2016 to 2017). The library was produced with the immunoSEQ multiplex PCR assay. For the multiplex PCR, a mixture combining 60 forward primers for TCR Vbeta segments and 13 reverse primers for TCR Jbeta segments was used. Entries here come from immuneACCESS through TCRdb and include only in-frame sequences with V and J called. Some clones fail to appear in such tables; in the studies checked, an unresolved V gene covers under half of the shortfall, and the cause of the remainder is unknown. This sample gives roughly 90,000 clones in total; 80% of them show up just once. Together, the top ten hold less than 9.5% of the sample. Sequencing used PBMCs. Receptors originate from a man aged 30-40 years in good health and CMV-seronegative.

The chain's CDR3 is CASSSTTGDTEAFF. Written as DNA, the CDR3 is TGCGCCAGCAGCTCAACCACAGGGGACACTGAAGCTTTCTTT. J is TRBJ1-1 and V is TRBV5-1; 7 bases are a match to TRBD1. CDR1 and CDR2 from the germline V gene are SGHRS and YFSETQ. The CDR3 spans 14 residues. V dropped 3 bases and J dropped 3; count of bases not matched to a gene: 5.

This sequence joins TRBV30 and TRBJ1-3, with D perhaps matching TRBD1 (6 bases). This CDR3 is built from 13 residues. V gave up 4 bases and J gave up 3 bases, with 10 bases separating them. CDR1 is GTSNPN and CDR2 is SVGIG in the germline V gene (reference sequence). The CDR3 reads CAWTQGYGNTIYF. CDR3 sequence (DNA): TGTGCCTGGACACAGGGCTATGGAAACACCATATATTTT.

The gene calls are TRBV27 and TRBJ2-6; possibly TRBD1 for D (5 bases). V lost 6 bases and J lost 0, with 15 bases in between. CDR1 is MNHEY and CDR2 is SMNVEV in the germline V gene (reference sequence). The CDR3 is made up of 17 amino acids. The CDR3, as DNA: TGTGCCAGCAGCGGAGACAGTTTTCTCTCTGGGGCCAACGTCCTGACTTTC. This translates into CASSGDSFLSGANVLTF.

This chain links TRBV4-2 with TRBJ1-2, with D unclear. Germline CDR1 and CDR2: LGHNA and YNFKEQ. V lost 2 bases and J lost 2, with 15 bases in between. The CDR3 is made up of 16 amino acids. The CDR3, as DNA: TGTGCCAGCAGCCAACCGGACCGACTAGAAAACTATGGCTACACCTTC. This encodes CASSQPDRLENYGYTF.

Notes on this clone: Other DNA sequences in the same sample also yield this CDR3. The CDR3 here is CASSLGRGGNTIYF. CDR3 sequence (DNA): TGCGCCAGCAGCTTGGGAAGGGGTGGAAACACCATATATTTT. The genes are TRBV5-1 and TRBJ1-3, with TRBD1 as a possible D gene (5 bases). The CDR3 has 14 residues. The germline V and J ends were trimmed by 0 bases and 3 bases, with 7 bases remaining between them. Germline V gene lookup returns CDR1 SGHRS and CDR2 YFSETQ.

The gene calls are TRBV5-1 and TRBJ2-7; TRBD1 matches at 9 bases. Germline CDR1 and CDR2: SGHRS and YFSETQ. Trimming removed 5 bases from V and 4 bases from J; junction bases left unmatched: 4. CDR3 length: 13 residues. Here the CDR3 DNA reads TGCGCCAGCAGGAGGGACAGGGTGTACGAGCAGTACTTC. It specifies CASRRDRVYEQYF. The full variable domain, completed using reference TRBV5-1 and TRBJ2-7, is KAGVTQTPRYLIKTRGQQVTLSCSPISGHRSVSWYQQTPGQGLQFLFEYFSETQRNKGNFPGRFSGRQFSNSRSEMNVSTLELGDSALYLCASRRDRVYEQYFGPGTRLTVT.

This clone has just one count. This chain joins TRBV5-1 and TRBJ2-1; TRBD1 aligns across 8 bases. Trimming took 4 bases from V and 5 from J; bases not matched to a gene: 5. Germline-derived CDR1 and CDR2 are SGHRS and YFSETQ. The CDR3 is made up of 14 amino acids. CDR3 DNA sequence: TGCGCCAGCAGCGCACACAGGGGGGACAATGAGCAGTTCTTC. This sequence encodes CASSAHRGDNEQFF.

This chain joins TRBV7-8 and TRBJ1-1; possible D gene TRBD1, 6 bases. Germline V gene sequence: CDR1 SGHVS, CDR2 FQNEAQ. This CDR3 is 13 amino acids long. V shed 6 bases and J shed 4 bases, with 12 bases lying between them. This CDR3 is CASRPLGATEAFF. The CDR3 coding sequence is TGTGCCAGCAGACCCTTGGGGGCCACTGAAGCTTTCTTT. The full variable domain, with the rest looked up from reference TRBV7-8 and TRBJ1-1, is GAGVSQSPRYKVAKRGQDVALRCDPISGHVSLFWYQQALGQGPEFLTYFQNEAQLDKSGLPSDRFFAERPEGSVSTLKIQRTQQEDSAVYLCASRPLGATEAFFGQGTRLTVV.

This chain connects TRBV6-4 to TRBJ1-2, with unresolved D. CDR1 MRHNA and CDR2 SNTAGT come from the germline V gene. This CDR3 is 13 amino acids long. Trimming stripped 6 bases from V and 4 bases from J, with 12 bases between. CDR3 nucleotides: TGTGCCAGCAGCGAGACGGGAACCTATGGCTACACCTTC. Its translation: CASSETGTYGYTF.

V gene TRBV4-1 combines with J gene TRBJ1-3; D not resolved. This CDR3 spans 14 amino acids. Trimming took 1 base from V and 3 from J, leaving 7 bases between them. Germline V gene sequence: CDR1 MGHRA, CDR2 YSYEKL. Here the CDR3 reads CASSQGAGGNTIYF. As DNA, the CDR3 is TGCGCCAGCAGCCAAGGAGCAGGTGGAAACACCATATATTTT.

This rearrangement joins TRBV10-3 to TRBJ1-6; D gene uncertain. CDR1 is ENHRY, CDR2 SYGVKD, per germline. Trimming left V 2 bases short and J 7 bases short, with 15 bases between. The CDR3 is 16 residues long. CDR3 in amino acids: CAISEPRAASNSPLHF. DNA for the CDR3: TGTGCCATCAGTGAGCCTCGGGCCGCTAGCAATTCACCCCTCCACTTT.

The chain employs TRBV6-4 and TRBJ2-3; TRBD2 agrees at 11 bases. Germline V gene sequence: CDR1 MRHNA, CDR2 SNTAGT. The junction had 7 bases not matched to a gene; V was cut back by 5 bases and J by 6 bases. The CDR3 extends over 15 amino acids. The CDR3 sequence: CASSPGTSGSDTQYF. CDR3 coding DNA: TGTGCCAGCAGTCCCGGGACTAGCGGATCTGATACGCAGTATTTT.

The CDR3 DNA reads TGTGCCAGCAGTGAATATCAGGGACAGGGCTATGGCTACACCTTC. Its translation is CASSEYQGQGYGYTF. The genes are TRBV25-1 and TRBJ1-2; 9 bases fit TRBD1. After removal of 0 bases from V and 4 bases from J, the junction contained 3 bases not matched to a gene. This CDR3 comprises 15 residues. CDR1 and CDR2 (germline): MGHDK, SYGVNS.

The gene calls are TRBV27 and TRBJ2-7; a possible D gene is TRBD2 (7 bases). V was pared by 2 bases and J by 5 bases, with 16 bases between. The CDR3 runs 15 residues. Germline V gene sequence: CDR1 MNHEY, CDR2 SMNVEV (reference sequence). The CDR3 spells CASSLDGRGGNEQYF. The CDR3 bases are TGTGCCAGCAGTTTAGATGGCAGGGGAGGGAACGAGCAGTACTTC.

V gene TRBV5-1 combines with J gene TRBJ2-5; 10 bases line up with TRBD2. This CDR3 contains 16 residues. CDR1 and CDR2 (germline): SGHRS, YFSETQ. V dropped 3 bases and J dropped 3; count of bases not matched to a gene: 8. The CDR3 protein is CASSSRGTSEKETQYF. Here the CDR3 DNA reads TGCGCCAGCAGCTCCCGGGGGACTAGCGAAAAAGAGACCCAGTACTTC.

In the case of this clone: The sample contains more than one DNA sequence encoding this CDR3. The V gene is TRBV5-5, the J gene TRBJ1-5, with D possibly matching TRBD1 (5 bases). Per the germline V gene, CDR1 is SGHKS and CDR2 is YYEKEE (reference sequence). This CDR3 has 13 residues. V lost 0 bases and J 5 bases, leaving 6 bases between the germline ends. The CDR3 protein is CASSLAGDQPQHF. The CDR3 nucleotides read TGTGCCAGCAGCTTGGCGGGGGATCAGCCCCAGCATTTT.

The V gene is TRBV5-1, the J gene TRBJ2-2, with a tentative D call TRBD1 (6 bases). The CDR3 extends over 15 amino acids. V was trimmed by 4 bases and J by 3 bases, leaving 13 bases between them. Germline CDR1 is SGHRS and CDR2 is YFSETQ. CDR3 loop: CASSPRQVDTGELFF. Here the CDR3 DNA reads TGCGCCAGCAGCCCACGACAGGTGGACACCGGGGAGCTGTTTTTT.

This clone was found once. This chain uses TRBV2 with TRBJ1-5; D not certain. This CDR3 is 15 amino acids long. V lost 4 bases to trimming and J lost 4 bases, with 14 bases between them. Germline-derived CDR1 and CDR2 are SNHLY and FYNNEI. Here the CDR3 reads CASSGGRGSNQPQHF. The CDR3 region has the DNA TGTGCCAGCAGTGGAGGCCGGGGAAGTAATCAGCCCCAGCATTTT.

The V and J genes are TRBV5-6 and TRBJ2-1; TRBD1 might be the D (5 bases). CDR3 length equals 12 residues. In germline, CDR1 is SGHDT, CDR2 YYEEEE. The V gene lost 5 bases and the J gene lost 5 bases, with 8 bases spanning the gap. The CDR3 here is CASSRGHNEQFF. In DNA, the CDR3 is TGTGCCAGCAGTAGGGGCCACAATGAGCAGTTCTTC.

This clone was detected only once. This rearrangement joins TRBV7-2 to TRBJ1-2; perhaps TRBD1 as D (6 bases). V was clipped by 5 bases and J by 2 bases, with 9 bases between them. The CDR3 length is 13 residues. Germline V gives CDR1 SGHTA, CDR2 FQGNSA. CDR3 sequence: CASSQDRNYGYTF. CDR3 nucleotides: TGTGCCAGCAGCCAAGACAGGAACTATGGCTACACCTTC.

The chain combines TRBV7-6 with TRBJ2-3, with TRBD2 identical over 8 bases. Germline V CDR1 and CDR2: SGHVS, FNYEAQ. Unmatched junction bases numbered 11, after V lost 1 base and J lost 2 bases. This CDR3 has 18 amino acids. Here the CDR3 reads CASSLGVNGGGTTDTQYF. CDR3 DNA: TGTGCCAGCAGCTTAGGAGTAAATGGCGGGGGGACCACAGATACGCAGTATTTT. Filled out from reference TRBV7-6 and TRBJ2-3, the complete variable domain reads GAGVSQSPRYKVTKRGQDVALRCDPISGHVSLYWYRQALGQGPEFLTYFNYEAQQDKSGLPNDRFSAERPEGSISTLTIQRTEQRDSAMYRCASSLGVNGGGTTDTQYFGPGTRLTVL.